This T cell receptor beta chain derives from a study of blood T cells in healthy people across ages. Study-wide results and caveats: Diversity was estimated from one million T cells, and these estimates were considered underestimates.

As concerns this clonotype: Its antigen is still unknown.

Healthy Caucasian individuals from Russia aged roughly 6 to 90 were enrolled as donors. Then a second PCR, running about 6 to 12 cycles, was carried out with a sample-barcoded 5' primer and a J-beta primer mix. TCRdb itself ran the 5' RACE reads through MiXCR, one entry per CDR3 protein. The sample carries about 640,000 distinct CDR3 sequences, around three fifths recorded once. Sequenced: blood. The clonotype was recovered from a man aged 60 to 69 in good health.

CDR3 amino acids: CASSSGGRSTEAFF. The DNA for the CDR3 is TGTGCCAGCAGCTCCGGGGGCAGGAGCACTGAAGCTTTCTTT. The chain employs TRBV7-9 and TRBJ1-1, with D perhaps matching TRBD1 (6 bases). Trimming left V 4 bases short and J 4 bases short, with 13 bases between. The length of the CDR3 is 14 residues. The germline V gene has CDR1 SEHNR and CDR2 FQNEAQ (reference sequence). The full variable domain, completed using reference TRBV7-9 and TRBJ1-1, is DTGVSQNPRHKITKRGQNVTFRCDPISEHNRLYWYRQTLGQGPEFLTYFQNEAQLEKSRLLSDRFSAERPKGSFSTLEIQRTEQGDSAMYLCASSSGGRSTEAFFGQGTRLTVV.